This entry lists 19 T cell receptor beta chains sequenced from one sample in a study of glioma-infiltrating T cells. Amplification of TCR alpha and beta CDR3 regions from RNA used iRepertoire nested multiplex PCR. One entry per CDR3 protein results from TCRdb running MiXCR on the multiplex PCR reads. The sample has around 350,000 distinct CDR3 sequences; less than 50% are singletons. Sequencing was performed on glioma tissue, nonneoplastic brain tissue, or PBMCs (not recorded which). The receptor set was obtained from a human donor with low-grade glioma or glioblastoma, undergoing nonglioma brain surgery, or in good health (not recorded which).

The sample holds a few counts of this clonotype. V usage is TRBV7-2 and J usage is TRBJ1-2; 7 bases are a match to TRBD1. V lost 3 bases to trimming and J lost 4 bases; unmatched junction nucleotides: 2. Germline CDR1 reads SGHTA; CDR2 reads FQGNSA. This CDR3 has 13 residues. Here the CDR3 reads CASSFDRVYGYTF. The CDR3 DNA follows: TGTGCCAGCAGCTTCGACAGGGTCTATGGCTACACCTTC.

This clonotype was observed a handful of times. The rearrangement uses TRBV7-2 and TRBJ2-7; 7 bases map to TRBD1. From germline, CDR1 is SGHTA and CDR2 FQGNSA. The V gene end was trimmed by 5 bases and the J gene end by 7 bases; junction bases not matched to a gene: 8. The CDR3 extends over 13 amino acids. As DNA, the CDR3 is TGTGCCAGCAGCCCCCGACAGGGAAGAGAGCAGTACTTC. It codes for CASSPRQGREQYF.

Comments on this clonotype: One base away lies a much larger clone, so this may be a sequencing read error. This chain links TRBV6-1 with TRBJ2-5; no firm D call. The CDR3 covers 12 residues. In germline, CDR1 is MNHNS, CDR2 SASEGT. V lost 0 bases and J 5 bases, leaving 4 bases between the germline ends. The CDR3 sequence is CASSEAWETQYF. The CDR3 DNA reads TGTGCCAGCAGTGAAGCTTGGGAGACCCAGTACTTC.

On this clonotype: Since a much larger clone is just one base distant, this may be a read error. Given the absence of the conserved phenylalanine or tryptophan at the CDR3 end, a read error is likely. The chain's CDR3 is CASSRDRVDEQYL. DNA of the CDR3: TGTGCCAGCAGTCGGGACAGGGTGGACGAGCAGTACCTC. The chain carries TRBV6-2 or TRBV6-3 and TRBJ2-7; 9 bases agree with TRBD1. Germline V gene data show CDR1 as MNHEY and CDR2 as SVGEGT. This CDR3 has 13 amino acids. V shed 5 bases and J 5 bases; nucleotides not matched to a gene: 4.

The chain has TRBV4-1 and TRBJ2-4; D remains ambiguous. The V and J ends lost 5 bases and 0 bases respectively, with 8 bases between them. The V gene's germline CDR1 is MGHRA and CDR2 YSYEKL. The CDR3 is made up of 14 amino acids. Here the CDR3 reads CASSSELAKNIQYF. The CDR3 nucleotides read TGCGCCAGCAGCTCCGAACTAGCCAAAAACATTCAGTACTTC.

Only a few counts were recorded for this clonotype. This rearrangement joins TRBV6-1 to TRBJ2-3, with 10 bases identical to TRBD2. V was pared by 7 bases and J by 6 bases, with 16 bases of the junction left unmatched. This CDR3 region has 17 residues. The germline V gene has CDR1 MNHNS and CDR2 SASEGT. CDR3 sequence reads: CASTYVGTSEAQDTQYF. The CDR3, as DNA: TGTGCCAGCACCTACGTAGGGACTAGCGAGGCACAGGATACGCAGTATTTT.

This chain links TRBV12-3 or TRBV12-4 with TRBJ2-1; D ambiguous. V was pared by 1 base and J by 7 bases, with 5 bases between. This CDR3 is 12 amino acids long. The CDR3, as DNA: TGTGCCAGCAGTTTAGAGTGGAATGAGCAGTTCTTC. Translation: CASSLEWNEQFF.

As for this clonotype: A read error is possible here, since a much larger clone lies one base away. CDR3 region: CATIRDPGPGETQYF. In nucleotides, the CDR3 is TGTGCCACCATCAGAGATCCGGGGCCGGGGGAGACCCAGTACTTC. The chain uses TRBV15 and TRBJ2-5, with D possibly being TRBD1 or TRBD2 (5 bases each). Germline loops: CDR1 LNHNV, CDR2 YYDKDF (reference sequence). The CDR3 has 15 amino acids.

A few counts support this clonotype. J is TRBJ2-1 and V is TRBV18; no definite D call. Trimming took 3 bases from V and 6 from J, leaving 15 bases between them. Germline assignment: CDR1 KGHSH and CDR2 LQKENI. CDR3 length: 15 amino acids. CDR3 in amino acids: CASSPRARLGNEQFF. CDR3 bases: TGTGCCAGCTCACCTCGGGCTAGGTTGGGCAATGAGCAGTTCTTC.

This clonotype was seen more than once but under ten times. This chain uses TRBV20-1 with TRBJ2-1, with TRBD2 matching over 10 bases. Germline CDR1 is DFQATT and CDR2 is SNEGSKA (reference sequence). V was clipped by 6 bases and J by 0 bases; unmatched bases: 5. The CDR3 has 15 residues. The chain's CDR3 is CSAKLAGFSYNEQFF. The CDR3 region has the DNA TGCAGTGCGAAACTAGCGGGATTCTCCTACAATGAGCAGTTCTTC.

This clonotype was detected only a few times. The chain is built from TRBV28 and TRBJ2-1; D uncertain. Germline V lookup: CDR1 MDHEN, CDR2 SYDVKM. This CDR3 comprises 12 residues. V lost 4 bases and J lost 7, with 8 bases in between. The CDR3, as DNA: TGTGCCAGCAGTTCCCGAGGAAATGAGCAGTTCTTC. This gives the protein CASSSRGNEQFF.

The rearrangement links TRBV19 to TRBJ1-6, with TRBD1 identical over 8 bases. The CDR3 has 13 residues. The J segment lost 7 bases and the V segment lost 8 bases, leaving 4 bases of the junction unmatched. CDR1 and CDR2 (germline): LNHDA, SQIVND (reference sequence). CDR3 sequence (DNA): TGTGCCAGTTCCGGGACAGGCAATTCACCCCTCCACTTT. Residues: CASSGTGNSPLHF.

The J gene is TRBJ1-1, the V gene TRBV28, with D possibly matching TRBD1 (5 bases). There are 15 residues in the CDR3. V shed 0 bases and J shed 1 base, with 9 bases lying between them. Germline CDR1 reads MDHEN; CDR2 reads SYDVKM. The CDR3 DNA sequence: TGTGCCAGCAGTTTATGGAGGGGACCGAACACTGAAGCTTTCTTT. Amino acid sequence: CASSLWRGPNTEAFF.

This chain joins TRBV20-1 and TRBJ2-7, with 7 positions matching TRBD2. The J segment lost 2 bases and the V segment lost 5 bases, leaving 6 bases of the junction unmatched. Germline loops: CDR1 DFQATT, CDR2 SNEGSKA (reference sequence). The CDR3 covers 13 residues. CDR3 sequence reads: CSARPSGTYEQYF. In nucleotides, the CDR3 is TGCAGTGCTCGGCCTAGCGGCACCTACGAGCAGTACTTC.

The chain is built from TRBV12-3 or TRBV12-4 and TRBJ1-1; possibly TRBD1 for D (5 bases). The ends were cut back, 3 bases at V and 3 bases at J, with 17 bases in the middle. This CDR3 is built from 16 residues. CDR3 DNA sequence: TGTGCCAGCAGTTTTATCTCTGGGGGGGGGGACACTGAAGCTTTCTTT. As protein: CASSFISGGGDTEAFF.

This rearrangement joins TRBV27 to TRBJ2-5; 7 nucleotides align to TRBD1. Germline V gene lookup returns CDR1 MNHEY and CDR2 SMNVEV (reference sequence). The CDR3 has 18 amino acids. V gave up 6 bases and J gave up 2 bases; unmatched junction bases: 18. CDR3 region: CASSRWTGDYVGQETQYF. Written as DNA, the CDR3 is TGTGCCAGCAGCCGCTGGACAGGCGACTATGTAGGGCAAGAGACCCAGTACTTC.

The table lists this clonotype with a few counts. This chain connects TRBV20-1 to TRBJ1-2; D call uncertain. Trimming cost V 0 bases and J 8 bases, with 16 bases left between them. Germline CDR1 DFQATT, CDR2 SNEGSKA (reference sequence). The CDR3 is 14 residues long. In nucleotides, the CDR3 is TGCAGTGCTAGAGATGTTGGCACTGAGGAGGGCTACACCTTC. Translating gives CSARDVGTEEGYTF.

This clonotype was counted at least ten times. The chain is built from TRBV28 and TRBJ1-1, with D possibly matching TRBD1 (6 bases). The CDR3 runs to 17 residues. The V gene lost 0 bases and the J gene lost 6 bases, with 20 bases spanning the gap. Germline CDR1 reads MDHEN; CDR2 reads SYDVKM. The CDR3 region is CASSLWGQLRGLAEAFF. DNA of the CDR3: TGTGCCAGCAGTTTATGGGGACAATTGAGAGGTTTGGCTGAAGCTTTCTTT.

The chain carries TRBV19 and TRBJ2-3, with 13 bases that match TRBD2. In germline, CDR1 is LNHDA, CDR2 SQIVND (reference sequence). V trimming: 8 bases; J trimming: 8 bases; junction bases outside the gene matches: 4. This CDR3 has 13 amino acids. CDR3 DNA sequence: TGTGCCAGTGGGACTAGCGGGATTACTACGCAGTATTTT. Translating gives CASGTSGITTQYF.